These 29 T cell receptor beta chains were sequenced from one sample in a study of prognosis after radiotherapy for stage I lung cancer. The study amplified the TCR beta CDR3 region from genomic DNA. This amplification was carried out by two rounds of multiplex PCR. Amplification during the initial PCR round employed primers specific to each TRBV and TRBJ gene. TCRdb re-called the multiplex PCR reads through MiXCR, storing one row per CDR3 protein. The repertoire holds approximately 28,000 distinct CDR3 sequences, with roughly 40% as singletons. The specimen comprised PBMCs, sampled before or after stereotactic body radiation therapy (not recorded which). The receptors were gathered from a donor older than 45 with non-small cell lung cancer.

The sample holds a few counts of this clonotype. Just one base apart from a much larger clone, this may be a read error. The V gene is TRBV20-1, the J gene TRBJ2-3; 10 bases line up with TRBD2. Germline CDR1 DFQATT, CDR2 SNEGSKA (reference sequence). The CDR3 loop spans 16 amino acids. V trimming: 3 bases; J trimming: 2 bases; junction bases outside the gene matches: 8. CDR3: CSASPWTSGFTDTQYF. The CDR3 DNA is TGCAGTGCTAGCCCCTGGACTAGCGGTTTCACAGATACGCAGTATTTT.

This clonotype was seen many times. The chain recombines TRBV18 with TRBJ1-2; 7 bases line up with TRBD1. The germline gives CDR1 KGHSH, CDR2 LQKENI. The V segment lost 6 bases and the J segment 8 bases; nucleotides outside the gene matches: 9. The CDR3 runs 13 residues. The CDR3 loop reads CASSPRDSHGYTF. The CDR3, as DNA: TGTGCCAGCTCCCCCCGGGACAGTCACGGCTACACCTTC.

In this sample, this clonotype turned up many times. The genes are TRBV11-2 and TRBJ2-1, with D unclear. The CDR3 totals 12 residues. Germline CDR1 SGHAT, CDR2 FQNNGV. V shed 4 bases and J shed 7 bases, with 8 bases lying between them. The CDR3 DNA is TGTGCCAGCAGCTCTAGTAGGAATGAGCAGTTCTTC. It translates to CASSSSRNEQFF.

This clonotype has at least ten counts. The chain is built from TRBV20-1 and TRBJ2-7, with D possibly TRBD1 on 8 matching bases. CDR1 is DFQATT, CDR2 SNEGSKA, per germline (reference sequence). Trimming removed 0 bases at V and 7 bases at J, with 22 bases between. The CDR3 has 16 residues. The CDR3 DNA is TGCAGTGCTAGAGACGGTCTACAGGGGGGGTTTGGGGAGCAGTACTTC. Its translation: CSARDGLQGGFGEQYF.

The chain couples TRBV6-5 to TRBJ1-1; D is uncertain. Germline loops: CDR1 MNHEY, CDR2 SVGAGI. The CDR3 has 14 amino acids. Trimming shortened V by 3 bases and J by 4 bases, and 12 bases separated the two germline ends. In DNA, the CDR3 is TGTGCCAGCAGTTATGGGCAGAGGGTCACTGAAGCTTTCTTT. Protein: CASSYGQRVTEAFF.

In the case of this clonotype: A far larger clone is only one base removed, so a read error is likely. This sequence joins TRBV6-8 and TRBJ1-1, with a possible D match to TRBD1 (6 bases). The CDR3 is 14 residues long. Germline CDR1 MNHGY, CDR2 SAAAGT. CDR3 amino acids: CAGSYRVSGTEAFF. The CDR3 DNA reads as TGTGCCGGCAGTTACAGGGTGAGTGGCACTGAAGCTTTCTTT.

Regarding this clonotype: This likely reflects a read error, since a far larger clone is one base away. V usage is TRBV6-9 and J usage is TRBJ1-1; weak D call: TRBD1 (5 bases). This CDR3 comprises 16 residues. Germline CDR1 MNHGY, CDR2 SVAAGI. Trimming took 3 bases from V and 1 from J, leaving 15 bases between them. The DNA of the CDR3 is TGTGCCAGCAGTTACTCTCAGGGAAGATCGAACACTGAAGCTTTCTTT. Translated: CASSYSQGRSNTEAFF.

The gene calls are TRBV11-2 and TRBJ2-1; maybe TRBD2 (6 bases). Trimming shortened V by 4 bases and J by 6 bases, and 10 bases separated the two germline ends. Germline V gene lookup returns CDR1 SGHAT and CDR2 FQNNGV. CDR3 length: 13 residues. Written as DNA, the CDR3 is TGTGCCAGCAGCTCGGGACTTCCCAATGAGCAGTTCTTC. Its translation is CASSSGLPNEQFF.

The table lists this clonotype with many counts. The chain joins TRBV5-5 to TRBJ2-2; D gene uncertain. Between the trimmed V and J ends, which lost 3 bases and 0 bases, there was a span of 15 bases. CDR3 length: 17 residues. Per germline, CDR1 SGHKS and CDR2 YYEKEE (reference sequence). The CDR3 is CASSSWMKSANTGELFF. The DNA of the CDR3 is TGTGCCAGCAGCTCATGGATGAAATCCGCGAACACCGGGGAGCTGTTTTTT.

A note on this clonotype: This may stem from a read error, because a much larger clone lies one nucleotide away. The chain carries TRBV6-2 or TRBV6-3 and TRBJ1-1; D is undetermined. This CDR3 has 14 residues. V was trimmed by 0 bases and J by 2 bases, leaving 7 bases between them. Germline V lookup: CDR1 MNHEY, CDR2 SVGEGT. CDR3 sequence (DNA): TGTGCCAGCAGTTACTCGATTCCTAACACTGAAGCTTTCTTT. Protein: CASSYSIPNTEAFF.

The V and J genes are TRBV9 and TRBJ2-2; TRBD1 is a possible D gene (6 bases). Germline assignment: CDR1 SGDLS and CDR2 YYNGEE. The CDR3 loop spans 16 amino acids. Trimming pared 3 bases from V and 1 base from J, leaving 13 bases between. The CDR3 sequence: CASSAQQGLNTGELFF. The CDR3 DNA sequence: TGTGCCAGCAGCGCCCAACAGGGCTTGAACACCGGGGAGCTGTTTTTT.

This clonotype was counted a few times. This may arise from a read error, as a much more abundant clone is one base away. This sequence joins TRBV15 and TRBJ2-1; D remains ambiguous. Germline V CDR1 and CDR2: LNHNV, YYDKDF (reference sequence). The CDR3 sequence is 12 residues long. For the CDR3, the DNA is TGTGCCACCAGCAGAGAGTCCAATGAGCGGTTCTTC. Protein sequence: CATSRESNERFF. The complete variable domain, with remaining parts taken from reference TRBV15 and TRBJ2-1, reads DAMVIQNPRYQVTQFGKPVTLSCSQTLNHNVMYWYQQKSSQAPKLLFHYYDKDFNNEADTPDNFQSRRPNTSFCFLDIRSPGLGDTAMYLCATSRESNERFFGPGTRLTVL.

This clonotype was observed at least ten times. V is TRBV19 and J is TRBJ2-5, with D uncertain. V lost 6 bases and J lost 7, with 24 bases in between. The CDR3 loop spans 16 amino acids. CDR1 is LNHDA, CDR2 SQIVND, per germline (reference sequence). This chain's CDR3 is CASSGSLDNAPGTQYF. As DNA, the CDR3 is TGTGCCAGTAGCGGCTCCCTAGACAATGCCCCGGGGACCCAGTACTTC.

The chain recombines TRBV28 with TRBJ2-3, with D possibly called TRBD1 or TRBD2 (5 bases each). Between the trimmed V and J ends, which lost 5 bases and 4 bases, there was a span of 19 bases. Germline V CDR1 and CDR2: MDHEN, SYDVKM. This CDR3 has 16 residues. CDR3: CASSTIRGTRADTQYF. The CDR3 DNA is TGTGCCAGCAGTACTATTAGAGGGACCCGGGCAGATACGCAGTATTTT.

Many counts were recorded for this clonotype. This CDR3 is CASSLGQVSGANVLTF. The CDR3 DNA follows: TGTGCCAGCAGCTTGGGACAGGTATCAGGGGCCAACGTCCTGACTTTC. This rearrangement joins TRBV5-6 to TRBJ2-6; TRBD1 might be the D (6 bases). This CDR3 is built from 16 residues. Trimming shortened V by 0 bases and J by 4 bases, and 11 bases separated the two germline ends. In germline, CDR1 is SGHDT, CDR2 YYEEEE. The variable domain in full, completed from reference TRBV5-6 and TRBJ2-6, reads DAGVTQSPTHLIKTRGQQVTLRCSPKSGHDTVSWYQQALGQGPQFIFQYYEEEERQRGNFPDRFSGHQFPNYSSELNVNALLLGDSALYLCASSLGQVSGANVLTFGAGSRLTVL.

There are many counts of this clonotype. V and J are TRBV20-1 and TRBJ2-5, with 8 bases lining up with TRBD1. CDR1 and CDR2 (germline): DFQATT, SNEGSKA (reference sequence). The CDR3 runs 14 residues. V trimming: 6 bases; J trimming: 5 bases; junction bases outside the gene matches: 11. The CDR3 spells CSADRTGGSETQYF. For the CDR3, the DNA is TGCAGTGCGGATCGTACAGGGGGATCGGAGACCCAGTACTTC.

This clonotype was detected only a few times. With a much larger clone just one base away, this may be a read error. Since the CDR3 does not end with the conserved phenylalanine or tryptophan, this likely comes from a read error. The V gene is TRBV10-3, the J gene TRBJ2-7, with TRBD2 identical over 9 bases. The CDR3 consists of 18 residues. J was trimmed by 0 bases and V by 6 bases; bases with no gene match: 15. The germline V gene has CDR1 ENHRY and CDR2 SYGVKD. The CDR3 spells CAIRGGFSGGQSSYEQYL. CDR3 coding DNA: TGTGCCATCAGGGGAGGTTTTAGCGGGGGACAAAGCTCCTACGAGCAGTACCTC.

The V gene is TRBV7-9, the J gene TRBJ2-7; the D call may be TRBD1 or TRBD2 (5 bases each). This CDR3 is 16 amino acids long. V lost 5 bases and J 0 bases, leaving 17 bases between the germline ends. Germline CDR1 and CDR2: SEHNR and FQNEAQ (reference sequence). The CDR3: CASSPSGKGTSYEQYF. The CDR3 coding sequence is TGTGCCAGCAGCCCGTCAGGGAAAGGGACCTCCTACGAGCAGTACTTC.

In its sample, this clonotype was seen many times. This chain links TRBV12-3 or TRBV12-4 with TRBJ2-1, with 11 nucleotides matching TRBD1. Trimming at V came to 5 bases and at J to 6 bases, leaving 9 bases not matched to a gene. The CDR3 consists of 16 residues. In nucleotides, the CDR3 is TGTGCCAGCAGTGCCCGGGACAGGGGGTCGCCCAATGAGCAGTTCTTC. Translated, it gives CASSARDRGSPNEQFF.

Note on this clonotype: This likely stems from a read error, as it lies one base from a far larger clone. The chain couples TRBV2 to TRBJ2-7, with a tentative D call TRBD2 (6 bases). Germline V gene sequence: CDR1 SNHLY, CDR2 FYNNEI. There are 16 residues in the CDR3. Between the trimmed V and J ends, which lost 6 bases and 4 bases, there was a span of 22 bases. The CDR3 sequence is CASSHPDGARGYEQYF. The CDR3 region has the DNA TGTGCCAGCAGCCACCCCGATGGGGCACGGGGGTACGAGCAGTACTTC.

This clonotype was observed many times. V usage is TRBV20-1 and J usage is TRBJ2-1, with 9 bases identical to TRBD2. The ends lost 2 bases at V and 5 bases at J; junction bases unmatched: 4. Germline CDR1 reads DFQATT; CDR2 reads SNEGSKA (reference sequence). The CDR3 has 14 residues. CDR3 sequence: CSARRLAGNNEQFF. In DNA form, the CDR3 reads TGCAGTGCTAGACGGCTAGCGGGGAACAATGAGCAGTTCTTC.

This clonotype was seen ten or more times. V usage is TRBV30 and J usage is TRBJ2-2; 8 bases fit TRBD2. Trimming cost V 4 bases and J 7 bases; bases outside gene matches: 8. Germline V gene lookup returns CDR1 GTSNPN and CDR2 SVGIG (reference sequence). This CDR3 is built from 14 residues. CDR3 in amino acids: CAWMRREGVGELFF. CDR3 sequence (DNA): TGTGCCTGGATGCGACGGGAGGGCGTCGGGGAGCTGTTTTTT. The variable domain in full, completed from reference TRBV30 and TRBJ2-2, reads SQTIHQWPATLVQPVGSPLSLECTVEGTSNPNLYWYRQAAGRGLQLLFYSVGIGQISSEVPQNLSASRPQDRQFILSSKKLLLSDSGFYLCAWMRREGVGELFFGEGSRLTVL.

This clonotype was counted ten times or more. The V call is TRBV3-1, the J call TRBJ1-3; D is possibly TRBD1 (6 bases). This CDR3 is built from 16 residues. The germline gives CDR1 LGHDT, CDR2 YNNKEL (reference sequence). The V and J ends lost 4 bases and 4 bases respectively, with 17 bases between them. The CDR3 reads CASSRADSGWGNTIYF. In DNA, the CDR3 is TGTGCCAGCAGCCGTGCGGACAGCGGCTGGGGAAACACCATATATTTT.

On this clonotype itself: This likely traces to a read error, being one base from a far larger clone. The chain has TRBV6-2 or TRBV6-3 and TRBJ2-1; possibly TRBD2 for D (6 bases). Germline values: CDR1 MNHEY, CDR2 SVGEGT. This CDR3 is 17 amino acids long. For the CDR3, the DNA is TGTGCCAGCAGTTACTCGAGGGCGGGGAGAGACGAAGAGACCCATTACTTC. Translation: CASSYSRAGRDEETHYF.

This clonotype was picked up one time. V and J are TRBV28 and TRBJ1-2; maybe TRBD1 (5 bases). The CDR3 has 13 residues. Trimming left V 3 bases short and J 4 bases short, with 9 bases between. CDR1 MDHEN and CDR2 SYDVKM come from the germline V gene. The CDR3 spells CASSFLQGYGYTF. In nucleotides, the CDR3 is TGTGCCAGCAGTTTTTTGCAGGGCTATGGCTACACCTTC.

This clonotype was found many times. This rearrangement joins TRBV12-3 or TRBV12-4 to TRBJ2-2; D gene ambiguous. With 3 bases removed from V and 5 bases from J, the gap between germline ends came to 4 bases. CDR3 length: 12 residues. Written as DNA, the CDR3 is TGTGCCAGCAGTTTGACTACCGGGGAGCTGTTTTTT. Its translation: CASSLTTGELFF.

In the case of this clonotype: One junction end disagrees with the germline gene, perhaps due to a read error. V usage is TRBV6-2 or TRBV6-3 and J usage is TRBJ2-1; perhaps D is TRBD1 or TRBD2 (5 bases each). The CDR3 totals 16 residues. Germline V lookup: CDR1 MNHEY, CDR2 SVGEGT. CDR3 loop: CASSRGTVVGRDEQSF. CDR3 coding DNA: TGTGCCAGCAGTAGAGGGACGGTCGTGGGTCGGGATGAGCAGTCCTTC.

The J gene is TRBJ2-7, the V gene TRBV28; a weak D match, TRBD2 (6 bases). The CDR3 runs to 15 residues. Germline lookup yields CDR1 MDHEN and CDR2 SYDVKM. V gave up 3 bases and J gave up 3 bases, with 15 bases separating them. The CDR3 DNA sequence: TGTGCCAGCAGTTTCATCGGGACGGAGGGCTACGAGCAGTACTTC. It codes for CASSFIGTEGYEQYF.

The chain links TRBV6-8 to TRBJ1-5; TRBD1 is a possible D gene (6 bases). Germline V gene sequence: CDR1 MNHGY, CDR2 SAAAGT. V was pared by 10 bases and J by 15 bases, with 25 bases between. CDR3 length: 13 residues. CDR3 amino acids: CATCWGGGQLRHF. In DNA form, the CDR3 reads TGTGCCACCTGCTGGGGGGGCGGTCAGCTCCGGCATTTT.